Listed here is a single T cell receptor beta chain. The record originates from a study of radiotherapy plus CTLA-4 blockade in lung cancer. The method was immunoSEQ multiplex PCR; TCRdb's version includes in-frame clones alone and lacks a portion of them. The data contain tens of thousands of clones, about 88% of them singletons. This CDR3 is built from 13 residues. Germline V CDR1 and CDR2: SGHRS, YFSETQ. V lost 5 bases and J lost 4; bases outside the gene matches: 2. Specimen: peripheral blood, collected from a patient treated with radiotherapy plus ipilimumab. This sequence was found in a human donor with non-small cell lung cancer whose response to radiotherapy plus ipilimumab could not be evaluated. The rearrangement uses TRBV5-1 and TRBJ2-7, with TRBD2 matching 11 bases. The CDR3 region has the DNA TGCGCCAGCAGAGGGACTAGCGGATACGAGCAGTACTTC. Amino acids: CASRGTSGYEQYF.